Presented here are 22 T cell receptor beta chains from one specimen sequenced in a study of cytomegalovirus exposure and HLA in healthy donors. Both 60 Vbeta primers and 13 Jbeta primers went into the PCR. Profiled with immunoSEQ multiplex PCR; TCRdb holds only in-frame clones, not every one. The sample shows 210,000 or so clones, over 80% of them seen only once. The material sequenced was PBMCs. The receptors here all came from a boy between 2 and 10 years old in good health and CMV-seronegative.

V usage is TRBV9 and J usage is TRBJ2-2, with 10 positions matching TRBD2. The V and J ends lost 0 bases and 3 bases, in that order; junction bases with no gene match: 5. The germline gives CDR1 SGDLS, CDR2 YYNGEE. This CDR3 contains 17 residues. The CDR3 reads CASSVAAGGLYTGELFF. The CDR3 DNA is TGTGCCAGCAGCGTAGCAGCGGGAGGGCTTTACACCGGGGAGCTGTTTTTT.

The CDR3 reads CASSGQGTDTQYF. CDR3 nucleotides: TGTGCCAGCAGCGGACAGGGGACGGATACGCAGTATTTT. The V and J genes are TRBV7-8 and TRBJ2-3; 9 bases agree with TRBD1. The CDR3 is 13 amino acids. Germline loops: CDR1 SGHVS, CDR2 FQNEAQ. Trimming at V came to 5 bases and at J to 6 bases, leaving 3 bases not matched to a gene.

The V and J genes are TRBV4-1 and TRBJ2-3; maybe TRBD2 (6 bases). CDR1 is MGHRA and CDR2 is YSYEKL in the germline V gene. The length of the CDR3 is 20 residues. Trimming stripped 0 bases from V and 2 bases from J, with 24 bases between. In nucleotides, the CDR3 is TGCGCCAGCAGCCAAGAGGGGACCCTTCGGGGAGGACTGGACACAGATACGCAGTATTTT. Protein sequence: CASSQEGTLRGGLDTDTQYF.

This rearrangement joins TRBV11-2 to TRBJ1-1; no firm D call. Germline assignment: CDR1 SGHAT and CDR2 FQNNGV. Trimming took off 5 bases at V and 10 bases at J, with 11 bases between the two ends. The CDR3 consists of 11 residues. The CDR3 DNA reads TGTGCCAGCAGCGCGAACCCGCGAGCTTTCTTT. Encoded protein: CASSANPRAFF.

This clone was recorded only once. CDR3 amino acids: CASSLGPRLAGEQFF. The CDR3 coding sequence is TGTGCCAGCAGCTTGGGCCCTAGACTAGCCGGTGAGCAGTTCTTC. This rearrangement joins TRBV5-6 to TRBJ2-1, with 7 bases matching TRBD2. CDR1 and CDR2 from the germline V gene are SGHDT and YYEEEE. The V and J ends lost 0 bases and 9 bases, in that order; junction bases with no gene match: 9. The CDR3 runs 15 residues.

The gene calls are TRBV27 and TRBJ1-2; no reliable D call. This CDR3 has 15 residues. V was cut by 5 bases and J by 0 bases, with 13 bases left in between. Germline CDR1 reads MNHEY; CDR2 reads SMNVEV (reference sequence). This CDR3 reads CASSNLQLPNYGYTF. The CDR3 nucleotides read TGTGCCAGCAGTAACTTACAGCTTCCTAACTATGGCTACACCTTC.

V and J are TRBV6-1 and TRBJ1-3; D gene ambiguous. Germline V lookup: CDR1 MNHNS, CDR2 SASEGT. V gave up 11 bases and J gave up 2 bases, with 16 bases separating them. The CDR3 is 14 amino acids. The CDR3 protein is CAVKHPGTGNTIYF. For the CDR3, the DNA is TGTGCCGTTAAGCACCCGGGGACTGGAAACACCATATATTTT.

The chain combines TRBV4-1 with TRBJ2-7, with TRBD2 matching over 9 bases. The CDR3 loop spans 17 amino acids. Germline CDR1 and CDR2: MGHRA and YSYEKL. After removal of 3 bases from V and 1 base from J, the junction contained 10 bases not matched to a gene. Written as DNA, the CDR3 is TGCGCCAGCAGCCAGGCGGGGGGGGTCTTGCGTTCCTACGAGCAGTACTTC. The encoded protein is CASSQAGGVLRSYEQYF.

The CDR3 DNA is TGTGCCAGTAAACAGGATGGCTACACCTTC. It specifies CASKQDGYTF. V and J are TRBV19 and TRBJ1-2, with TRBD1 as a possible D gene (5 bases). The CDR3 runs to 10 residues. Trimming removed 7 bases at V and 6 bases at J, with 6 bases between. Germline values: CDR1 LNHDA, CDR2 SQIVND (reference sequence).

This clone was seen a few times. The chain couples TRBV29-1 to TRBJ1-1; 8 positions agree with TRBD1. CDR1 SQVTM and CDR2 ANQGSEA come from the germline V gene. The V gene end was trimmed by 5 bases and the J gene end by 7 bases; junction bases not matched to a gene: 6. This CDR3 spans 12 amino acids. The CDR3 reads CSVPTGAGEAFF. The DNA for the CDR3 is TGCAGCGTTCCGACAGGGGCCGGTGAAGCTTTCTTT.

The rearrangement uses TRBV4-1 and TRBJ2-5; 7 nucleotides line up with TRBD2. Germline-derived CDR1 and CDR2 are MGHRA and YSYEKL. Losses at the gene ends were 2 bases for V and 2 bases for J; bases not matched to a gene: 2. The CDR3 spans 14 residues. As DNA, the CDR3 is TGCGCCAGCAGCCAACCGGGGGGTCAAGAGACCCAGTACTTC. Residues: CASSQPGGQETQYF.

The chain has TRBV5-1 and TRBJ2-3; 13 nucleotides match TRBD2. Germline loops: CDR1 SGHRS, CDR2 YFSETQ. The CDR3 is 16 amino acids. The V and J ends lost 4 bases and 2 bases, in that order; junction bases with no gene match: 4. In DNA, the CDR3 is TGCGCCAGCAGCCGGACTAGCGGGGGCCCCACAGATACGCAGTATTTT. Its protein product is CASSRTSGGPTDTQYF.

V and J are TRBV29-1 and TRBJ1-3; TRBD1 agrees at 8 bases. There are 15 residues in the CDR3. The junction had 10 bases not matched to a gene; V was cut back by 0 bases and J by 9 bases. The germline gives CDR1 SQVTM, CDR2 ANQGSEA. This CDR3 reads CSVEEDRVIGSTIYF. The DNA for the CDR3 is TGCAGCGTTGAAGAGGACAGGGTAATAGGGAGCACCATATATTTT.

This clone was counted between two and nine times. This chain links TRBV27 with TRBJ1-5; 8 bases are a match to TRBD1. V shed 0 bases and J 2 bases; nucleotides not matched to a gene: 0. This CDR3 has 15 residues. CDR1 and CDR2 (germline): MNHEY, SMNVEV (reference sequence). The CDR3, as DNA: TGTGCCAGCAGTTTATCGACAGGGGGCAATCAGCCCCAGCATTTT. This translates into CASSLSTGGNQPQHF.

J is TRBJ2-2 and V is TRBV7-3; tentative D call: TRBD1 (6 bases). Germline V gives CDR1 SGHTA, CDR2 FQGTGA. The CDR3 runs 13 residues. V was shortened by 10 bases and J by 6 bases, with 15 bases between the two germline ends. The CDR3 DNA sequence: TGTGCCATCGACAGGTTCCTTCCCGGGGAGCTGTTTTTT. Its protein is CAIDRFLPGELFF.

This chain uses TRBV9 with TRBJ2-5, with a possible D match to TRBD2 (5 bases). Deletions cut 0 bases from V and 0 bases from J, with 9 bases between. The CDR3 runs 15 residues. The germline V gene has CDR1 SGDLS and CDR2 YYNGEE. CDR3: CASSVVGGYQETQYF. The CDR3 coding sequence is TGTGCCAGCAGCGTAGTGGGCGGGTACCAAGAGACCCAGTACTTC.

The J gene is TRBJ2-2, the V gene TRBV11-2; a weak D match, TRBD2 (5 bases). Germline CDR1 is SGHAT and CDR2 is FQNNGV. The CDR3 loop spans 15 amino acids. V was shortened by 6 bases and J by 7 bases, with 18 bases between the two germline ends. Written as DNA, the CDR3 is TGTGCCAGCAGTTGGACGGTCGGCGGGCGCGGGGAGCTGTTTTTT. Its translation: CASSWTVGGRGELFF.

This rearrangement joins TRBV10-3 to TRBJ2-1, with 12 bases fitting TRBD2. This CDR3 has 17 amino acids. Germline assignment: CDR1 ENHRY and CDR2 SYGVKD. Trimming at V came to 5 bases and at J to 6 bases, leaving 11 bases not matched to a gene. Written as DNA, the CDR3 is TGTGCCATCAGTCTAAAACTTCTAGCGGGAGGGCCCAATGAGCAGTTCTTC. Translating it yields CAISLKLLAGGPNEQFF.

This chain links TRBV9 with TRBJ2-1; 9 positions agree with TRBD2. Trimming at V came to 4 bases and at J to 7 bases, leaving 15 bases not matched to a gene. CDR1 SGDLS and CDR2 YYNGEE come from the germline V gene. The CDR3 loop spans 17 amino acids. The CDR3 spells CASSPYYRGGGANEQFF. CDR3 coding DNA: TGTGCCAGCAGCCCGTATTACCGTGGCGGGGGGGCGAATGAGCAGTTCTTC.

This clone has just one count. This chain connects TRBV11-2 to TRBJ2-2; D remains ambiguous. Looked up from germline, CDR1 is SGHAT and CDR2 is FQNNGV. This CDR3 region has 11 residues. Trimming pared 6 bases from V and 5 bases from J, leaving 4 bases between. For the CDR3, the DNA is TGTGCCAGCAGTTCGACCGGGGAGCTGTTTTTT. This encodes CASSSTGELFF.

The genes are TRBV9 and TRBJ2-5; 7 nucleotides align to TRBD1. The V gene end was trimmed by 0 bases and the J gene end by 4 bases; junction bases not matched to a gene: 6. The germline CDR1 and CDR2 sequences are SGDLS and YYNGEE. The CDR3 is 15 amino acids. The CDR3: CASSVGGGIGETQYF. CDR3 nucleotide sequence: TGTGCCAGCAGCGTAGGAGGGGGCATCGGAGAGACCCAGTACTTC.

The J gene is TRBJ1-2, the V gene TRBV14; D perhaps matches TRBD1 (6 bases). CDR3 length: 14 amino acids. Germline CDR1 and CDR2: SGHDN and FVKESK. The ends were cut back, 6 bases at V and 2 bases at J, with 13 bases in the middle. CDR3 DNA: TGTGCCAGCAGTCTTTCAGGGGAGAACTATGGCTACACCTTC. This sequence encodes CASSLSGENYGYTF.